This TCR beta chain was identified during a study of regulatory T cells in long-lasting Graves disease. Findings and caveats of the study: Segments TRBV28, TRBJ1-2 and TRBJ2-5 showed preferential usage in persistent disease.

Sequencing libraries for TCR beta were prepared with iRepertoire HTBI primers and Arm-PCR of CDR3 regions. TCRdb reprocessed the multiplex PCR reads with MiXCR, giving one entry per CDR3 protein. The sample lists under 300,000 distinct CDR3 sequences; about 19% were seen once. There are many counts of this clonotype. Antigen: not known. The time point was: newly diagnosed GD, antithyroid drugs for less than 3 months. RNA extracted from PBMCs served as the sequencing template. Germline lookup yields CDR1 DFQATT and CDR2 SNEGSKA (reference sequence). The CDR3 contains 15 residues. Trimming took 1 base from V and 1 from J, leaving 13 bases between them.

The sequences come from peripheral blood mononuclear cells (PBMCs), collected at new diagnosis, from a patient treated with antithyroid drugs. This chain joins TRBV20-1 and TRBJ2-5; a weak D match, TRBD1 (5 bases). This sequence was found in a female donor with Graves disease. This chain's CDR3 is CSARGLDTFQETQYF. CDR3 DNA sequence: TGCAGTGCTAGAGGGCTGGACACCTTCCAAGAGACCCAGTACTTC.